This entry lists 15 T cell receptor beta chains sequenced from one sample in a study of blood T cell repertoires in COVID-19. Profiling relied on immunoSEQ multiplex PCR, and the TCRdb table lists in-frame clones only, not all of them. The table shows 150,000 to 200,000 clones, with 86% occurring only once. Sequencing input: peripheral blood. The receptors originated from a woman aged 55-75 years with COVID-19, enrolled during active disease.

The J gene is TRBJ1-6, the V gene TRBV6-2 or TRBV6-3; TRBD1 agrees at 8 bases. The CDR3 totals 16 residues. Germline V lookup: CDR1 MNHEY, CDR2 SVGEGT. V lost 2 bases to trimming and J lost 10 bases; unmatched junction nucleotides: 10. The CDR3 DNA reads TGTGCCAGCAGTTACCGATCCCCCGGACAGGGCTCACCCCTCCACTTT. Residues: CASSYRSPGQGSPLHF.

The chain uses TRBV9 and TRBJ1-3, with D unresolved. From germline, CDR1 is SGDLS and CDR2 YYNGEE. Trimming shortened V by 2 bases and J by 0 bases, and 15 bases separated the two germline ends. CDR3 length equals 17 residues. CDR3 protein: CASSVGGGLSSGNTIYF. The CDR3 DNA reads as TGTGCCAGCAGCGTTGGTGGCGGGCTAAGCTCTGGAAACACCATATATTTT.

The chain uses TRBV3-1 (or the pseudogene TRBV3-2) and TRBJ2-4; unclear D gene. CDR3 length: 16 residues. With 1 base removed from V and 4 bases from J, the gap between germline ends came to 14 bases. Germline assignment: CDR1 LGHDT and CDR2 YNNKEL (reference sequence). CDR3 nucleotide sequence: TGTGCCAGCAGCCAAGGTACGAACCTAAAGAAAAACATTCAGTACTTC. It is translated as CASSQGTNLKKNIQYF.

The J gene is TRBJ1-2, the V gene TRBV27, with D perhaps TRBD1 (6 bases). V was clipped by 6 bases and J by 0 bases, with 14 bases between them. The CDR3 extends over 15 amino acids. Germline V lookup: CDR1 MNHEY, CDR2 SMNVEV (reference sequence). Here the CDR3 reads CASRPLDRANYGYTF. CDR3 nucleotide sequence: TGTGCCAGCAGGCCACTGGACAGAGCTAACTATGGCTACACCTTC.

The rearrangement links TRBV9 to TRBJ2-2; 9 positions agree with TRBD1. With V trimmed by 3 bases and J by 5 bases, 8 bases remained unmatched. The length of the CDR3 is 16 residues. CDR1 is SGDLS, CDR2 YYNGEE, per germline. CDR3 coding DNA: TGTGCCAGCAGCGAAAACAGGGGGCTAGGGACCGGGGAGCTGTTTTTT. The encoded protein is CASSENRGLGTGELFF.

The chain links TRBV5-4 to TRBJ2-3; TRBD2 might be the D (5 bases). CDR1 is SGHNT and CDR2 is YYREEE in the germline V gene (reference sequence). The ends were cut back, 1 base at V and 1 base at J, with 7 bases in the middle. The CDR3 is made up of 14 amino acids. The CDR3 DNA reads TGTGCCAGCAGCTTGATTAGCGGCACAGATACGCAGTATTTT. Its protein product is CASSLISGTDTQYF.

This chain uses TRBV6-5 with TRBJ2-7, with 11 nucleotides matching TRBD1. Germline CDR1 MNHEY, CDR2 SVGAGI. With V trimmed by 1 base and J by 3 bases, 2 bases remained unmatched. There are 15 residues in the CDR3. The CDR3 spells CASSYWGQGVYEQYF. CDR3 nucleotides: TGTGCCAGCAGTTACTGGGGACAGGGGGTCTACGAGCAGTACTTC.

V and J are TRBV7-2 and TRBJ2-2, with 12 bases lining up with TRBD2. CDR1 and CDR2 (germline): SGHTA, FQGNSA. Trimming removed 0 bases from V and 7 bases from J; junction bases left unmatched: 12. CDR3 length: 19 amino acids. This chain's CDR3 is CASSLALAGGPTSHGELFF. The CDR3, as DNA: TGTGCCAGCAGCTTAGCACTAGCGGGAGGACCCACGTCTCACGGGGAGCTGTTTTTT.

The J gene is TRBJ1-3, the V gene TRBV9; D ambiguous. Germline CDR1 SGDLS, CDR2 YYNGEE. The V end was cut by 3 bases, the J end by 7 bases, with 5 bases between. The CDR3 has 11 residues. CDR3 region: CASSALNTIYF. CDR3 DNA sequence: TGTGCCAGCAGCGCTCTCAACACCATATATTTT.

The rearrangement joins TRBV30 to TRBJ1-2, with D hard to call. The CDR3 is 12 residues long. Germline lookup yields CDR1 GTSNPN and CDR2 SVGIG (reference sequence). Trimming shortened V by 3 bases and J by 3 bases, and 8 bases separated the two germline ends. The CDR3: CAWREQYYGYTF. The CDR3 coding sequence is TGTGCCTGGAGAGAACAATACTATGGCTACACCTTC.

The rearrangement uses TRBV25-1 and TRBJ2-7; D gene uncertain. The germline V gene encodes CDR1 MGHDK and CDR2 SYGVNS. V was cut by 4 bases and J by 6 bases, with 7 bases left in between. CDR3 length equals 11 residues. CDR3 nucleotide sequence: TGTGCCAGCAGTGGCCCGGGCGAGCAGTACTTC. Encoded protein: CASSGPGEQYF.

As concerns this clone: A junction end diverges from the germline sequence, so it may reflect a read error. V usage is TRBV7-7 and J usage is TRBJ1-3, with TRBD1 matching 8 bases. Germline values: CDR1 SSHAT, CDR2 FNYEAQ (reference sequence). The CDR3 sequence is 17 residues long. The CDR3 sequence is CASSLGPGQGTGNTIYF. The CDR3 region has the DNA TGTGCTAGCAGCTTAGGCCCTGGACAGGGCACGGGAAACACCATATATTTT.

V and J are TRBV19 and TRBJ1-2; a possible D gene is TRBD1 (6 bases). Trimming cost V 4 bases and J 4 bases, with 16 bases left between them. The length of the CDR3 is 15 residues. Germline V gene sequence: CDR1 LNHDA, CDR2 SQIVND (reference sequence). CDR3 residues: CASSTRQANLYGYTF. Here the CDR3 DNA reads TGTGCCAGTAGTACCCGACAGGCCAACCTCTATGGCTACACCTTC.

This clone appeared once. The J gene is TRBJ1-2, the V gene TRBV7-2; 7 bases map to TRBD1. V was clipped by 3 bases and J by 2 bases; unmatched bases: 3. The CDR3 is made up of 14 amino acids. The germline V gene encodes CDR1 SGHTA and CDR2 FQGNSA. The CDR3 sequence: CASSFGQANYGYTF. In nucleotides, the CDR3 is TGTGCCAGCAGCTTCGGACAGGCGAACTATGGCTACACCTTC. Complete variable domain (other parts from reference TRBV7-2 and TRBJ1-2): GAGVSQSPSNKVTEKGKDVELRCDPISGHTALYWYRQSLGQGLEFLIYFQGNSAPDKSGLPSDRFSAERTGGSVSTLTIQRTQQEDSAVYLCASSFGQANYGYTFGSGTRLTVV.

This clone was seen just once. The chain combines TRBV29-1 with TRBJ2-1, with TRBD2 matching over 13 bases. The CDR3 sequence is 15 residues long. The germline V gene has CDR1 SQVTM and CDR2 ANQGSEA. Losses at the gene ends were 6 bases for V and 1 base for J; bases not matched to a gene: 3. The CDR3 here is CSVATSGGSYNEQFF. CDR3 coding DNA: TGCAGCGTCGCGACTAGCGGGGGGTCCTACAATGAGCAGTTCTTC.